The clone carrying this TCR beta chain was found a few times. Its antigen is currently unknown. A single record per CDR3 protein comes from TCRdb applying MiXCR to the RT-PCR reads. The profile shows under 500,000 distinct CDR3 sequences, roughly 11% of them singletons. The germline CDR1 and CDR2 sequences are SGHTA and FQGNSA. The V segment lost 0 bases and the J segment 8 bases; nucleotides outside the gene matches: 0. This CDR3 contains 13 residues. The sample comes from a study of response to subunit inactivated influenza vaccine. Study-wide results and caveats: That few new T cells are recruited by each seasonal influenza vaccination was the authors' suggestion.

The sequence was collected from a man over 45 who received an inactivated influenza vaccine. The V gene is TRBV7-2, the J gene TRBJ2-2; 7 bases agree with TRBD1. The sequences come from PBMCs from blood, collected about 6 weeks after vaccination. The CDR3 region is CASSLATGGELFF. In nucleotides, the CDR3 is TGTGCCAGCAGCTTAGCGACAGGGGGGGAGCTGTTTTTT.